The source of this TCR beta chain is a study of tumor-infiltrating lymphocytes in primary liver carcinoma (dated by TCRdb to about 2017). Describing the broader study: The five patients, three men and two women aged 30 to 69 years, had hepatocellular carcinoma (four) or combined HCC and intrahepatic cholangiocarcinoma (one). TCRbeta repertoire sequencing covered roughly 35 specimens from 5 patients: 25 or so tumor regions, 5 adjacent noncancerous liver tissues and 5 peripheral blood samples. Repertoires from technical replicates were highly reproducible, with mean shared-clone rates roughly 0.86 and correlation coefficients above 0.95. TCRbeta repertoire sequencing, expression microarrays and whole-exome sequencing were combined in the study across five regions of each liver tumor, with adjacent normal tissue and blood also included. The five patients had tumors staged T1-T3 N0M0, with maximum diameters ranging from 4.2 to 10 cm. To link TCRbeta repertoire diversity with the local molecular phenotype, the roughly 26 tumor region samples were profiled using Agilent mRNA microarrays. Samples yielded roughly 3.5 to 7.13 million productive TCRbeta reads; read depth did not differ significantly between tissue types. What the authors observed across the whole study: Compared with blood, tumors had a significantly larger share of the repertoire taken up by the top 250 clones (p = 0.039). Repertoire overlap was found to be higher between tumor regions (mean approximately 35%) than between tumor-adjacent (around 17%) or tumor-blood (about 15%) pairs, consistent with antigen-driven expansion. Because the samples were bulk and unsorted, CD4+ and CD8+ T cell repertoires could not be compared. Only about 8-24% of top clones were present in all five regions of a tumor, suggesting spatial heterogeneity of tumor-infiltrating T cells. Only the TCR beta chain was sequenced, which likely underestimates true repertoire diversity because unpaired alpha chains were not captured. Only 4 to 6 patients were included in the study, and the authors note that the findings should be validated in a larger study.

V ends up 7 bases short and J 2 bases short, with an unmatched junction base count of 20. CDR1 MDHEN and CDR2 SYDVKM are derived from the germline V gene. The CDR3 holds 18 amino acids from the cysteine to the phenylalanine. The only DNA kept is the CDR3, 54 bases in frame from the first base. Without any cell sorting, total RNA and DNA were extracted together from around 20-30 mg of bulk tissue using the AllPrep DNA/RNA mini kit. Four to six patients with histopathologically diagnosed primary liver carcinoma underwent surgical resection in China between 2015 and March 2016. At the time of sampling, the patients were treatment-naive and had chronic HBV infection. Five spatially separated regions were sampled per tumor: superior, inferior, left-lateral and right-lateral poles, plus the tumor centre. Histological examination found more than 75% viable tumor cells in every tumor sample. Fresh tumor and adjacent tissue pieces were bisected; one half was stored in RNAlater at -80°C, the other sent for histology.

Turning to this clonotype: Which antigen it targets is not known. No much larger clone exists at a distance of one base, and base qualities are not known.

Starting from about 550 ng total RNA, TCRbeta-specific cDNA was produced by reverse transcription with a constant-region primer and ProtoScript II reverse transcriptase. The TCRbeta libraries were prepared through three rounds of nested multiplex PCR following a slightly modified ARM-PCR procedure. Each of the first two PCR rounds ran for approximately 10 cycles and used multiplex TRBV1-TRBV30 forward primers together with a Cbeta reverse primer. Sample barcodes and Illumina adapters were attached in a final 25-cycle PCR using Deep VentR polymerase. Before sequencing, amplicons of 200-500 bp were gel-purified using a QIAquick gel extraction kit. An Illumina HiSeq 2500 was used to sequence the TCRbeta amplicons, generating 250-bp paired-end reads. Concerning the study's data processing: Reads were quality-trimmed with Trimmomatic v0.33, and paired reads were merged with FLASH v1.2.11 to recover full CDR3 sequences. MiGEC v1.2.1b assigned V, D and J germline segments to the rearranged TCRbeta sequences. Clonotype statistics, along with Shannon-Wiener diversity indices, were calculated using VDJtools v1.0.0. To reduce sampling bias, subsequent analyses other than the diversity analysis used only the 250 most abundant clonotypes in each sample. Starting from the raw public reads, TCRdb applied fastp trimming at Q25, assembled clones with MiXCR and retained in-frame beta chains. Rows with a matching CDR3 protein are joined into one entry that keeps the most common DNA and genes. These V and J calls derive from TCRdb rather than the authors' analysis. Here the sample has tens of thousands of distinct CDR3 sequences; 70% to 75% occur a single time. Roughly 15% of the sample belongs to the ten largest clones.

The specimen was liver tumor tissue from sampling region 4. The meaning of the sample's cell subset or site label: tumor region T4, right-lateral pole. The clonotype comes from a woman aged 55-70 years with primary liver carcinoma and hepatitis B virus infection. The chain links TRBV28 with TRBJ2-7, and 7 junction bases match TRBD2. At the DNA level, the sequence is TGTGCCAGCATTGAGAGGGCGGGAGCCCCCCTAAGCCCCTACGAGCAGTACTTC. The translation is CASIERAGAPLSPYEQYF.